Below, 2 T cell receptor beta chains from the same sample are listed, as sequenced in a study of naive and memory T cell subsets. General observations from the study: A few larger clonotypes appeared in naive repertoires, especially CD8, possibly memory cells re-expressing CD45RA.

The beta constant-region primer was an equimolar mix of two oligonucleotides covering TRBC1 and TRBC2. Ligated cDNA was amplified by four rounds of PCR with nested alpha and beta constant-region primers and SP2. One entry per CDR3 protein results from TCRdb running MiXCR on the UMI-ligation and nested PCR reads. This repertoire shows over 80,000 distinct CDR3 sequences, 11% found once; its top ten account for just over 0.13%. Their cognate antigens are unknown. The sequencing input was naive CD4+ T cells from blood. The receptor source for this set is a human donor in good health.

This chain uses TRBV12-3 or TRBV12-4 with TRBJ2-5, with TRBD1 identical over 8 bases. The CDR3 loop spans 14 amino acids. V was pared by 4 bases and J by 2 bases, with 3 bases of the junction left unmatched. CDR3 sequence (DNA): TGTGCCAGCAGTTACAGGGGGATACAAGAGACCCAGTACTTC. This codes for CASSYRGIQETQYF.

Many counts were recorded for this clonotype. The DNA for the CDR3 is TGTGCCAGCTCACCCGGACGAGGGGGAGAGCAGTACTTC. Protein: CASSPGRGGEQYF. The V call is TRBV18, the J call TRBJ2-7, with TRBD1 as a possible D gene (6 bases). This CDR3 has 13 amino acids. With 3 bases removed from V and 7 bases from J, the gap between germline ends came to 13 bases. The germline gives CDR1 KGHSH, CDR2 LQKENI.